This T cell receptor (beta chain) emerged from a study of response to subunit inactivated influenza vaccine. Study-level points and caveats: Authors suggested each seasonal influenza vaccination recruits few new T cells.

TCRdb processed the RT-PCR reads anew with MiXCR; each CDR3 protein has one entry. The repertoire includes approximately 290,000 distinct CDR3 sequences, 20% to 25% of them detected once, and about a tenth sits in the top ten. The table lists this clonotype with a few counts. The antigen remains undetermined. The source is a man aged 50-75 years who received an inactivated influenza vaccine. The input for sequencing was PBMCs from blood, taken about 20 months after vaccination.

The CDR3 loop reads CASGFDIYEQYF. The CDR3 nucleotides are TGTGCCAGCGGGTTCGACATCTACGAGCAGTACTTC. This chain links TRBV2 with TRBJ2-7; D uncertain. Germline assignment: CDR1 SNHLY and CDR2 FYNNEI. This CDR3 is 12 amino acids long. The ends were cut back, 8 bases at V and 3 bases at J, with 11 bases in the middle.